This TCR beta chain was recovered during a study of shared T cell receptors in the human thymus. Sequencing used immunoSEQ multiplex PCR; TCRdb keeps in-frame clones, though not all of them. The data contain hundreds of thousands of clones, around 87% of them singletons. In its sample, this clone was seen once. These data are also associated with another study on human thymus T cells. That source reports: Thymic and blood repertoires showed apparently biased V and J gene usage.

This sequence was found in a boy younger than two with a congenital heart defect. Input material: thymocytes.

The CDR3 DNA sequence: TGTGCCAGCAGCTCCCTTCCTAACACTGAAGCTTTCTTT. Its protein is CASSSLPNTEAFF. The chain recombines TRBV5-4 with TRBJ1-1; no firm D call. The V end was cut by 3 bases, the J end by 2 bases, with 8 bases between. From germline, CDR1 is SGHNT and CDR2 YYREEE (reference sequence). This CDR3 has 13 residues.